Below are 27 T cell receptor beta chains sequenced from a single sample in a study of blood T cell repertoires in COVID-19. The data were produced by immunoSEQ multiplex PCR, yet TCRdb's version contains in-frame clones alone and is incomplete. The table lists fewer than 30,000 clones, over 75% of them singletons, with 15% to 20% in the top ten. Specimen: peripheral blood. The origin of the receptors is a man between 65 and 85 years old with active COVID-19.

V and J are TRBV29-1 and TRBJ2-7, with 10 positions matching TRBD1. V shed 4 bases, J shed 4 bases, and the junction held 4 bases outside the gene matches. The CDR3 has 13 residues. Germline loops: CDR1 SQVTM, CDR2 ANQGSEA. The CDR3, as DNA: TGCAGCGTTGTATTGGACAGGGGGTACGAGCAGTACTTC. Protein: CSVVLDRGYEQYF.

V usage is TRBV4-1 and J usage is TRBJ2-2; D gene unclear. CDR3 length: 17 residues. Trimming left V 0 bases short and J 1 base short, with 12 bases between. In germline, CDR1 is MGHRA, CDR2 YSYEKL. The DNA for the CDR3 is TGCGCCAGCAGCCAAGACCGTTCCGTCAGGAACACCGGGGAGCTGTTTTTT. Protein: CASSQDRSVRNTGELFF.

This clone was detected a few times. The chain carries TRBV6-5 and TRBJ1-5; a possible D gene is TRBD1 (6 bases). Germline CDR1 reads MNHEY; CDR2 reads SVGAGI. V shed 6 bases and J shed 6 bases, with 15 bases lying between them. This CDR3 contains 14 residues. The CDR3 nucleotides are TGTGCCAGCAGCCAGACAGGCCAGGGTCAGCCCCAGCATTTT. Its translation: CASSQTGQGQPQHF.

This CDR3 reads CASLAGGGNEQFF. The CDR3 DNA sequence: TGTGCCAGCTTAGCGGGGGGGGGCAATGAGCAGTTCTTC. The V and J genes are TRBV28 and TRBJ2-1; 11 nucleotides agree with TRBD2. The CDR3 has 13 residues. The J segment lost 6 bases and the V segment lost 8 bases, leaving 3 bases of the junction unmatched. Germline CDR1 reads MDHEN; CDR2 reads SYDVKM.

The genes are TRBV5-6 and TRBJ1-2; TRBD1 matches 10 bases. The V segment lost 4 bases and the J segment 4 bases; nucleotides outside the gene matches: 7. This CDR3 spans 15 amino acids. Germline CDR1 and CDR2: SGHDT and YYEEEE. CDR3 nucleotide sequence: TGTGCCAGCAGCCCCAGGGACAGGGGAGCCTATGGCTACACCTTC. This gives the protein CASSPRDRGAYGYTF.

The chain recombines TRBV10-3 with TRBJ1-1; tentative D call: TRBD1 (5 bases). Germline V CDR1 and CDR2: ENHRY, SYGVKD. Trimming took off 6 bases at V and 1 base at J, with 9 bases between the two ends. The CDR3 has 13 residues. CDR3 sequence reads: CAISAQENTEAFF. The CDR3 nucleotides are TGTGCCATCAGCGCACAGGAGAACACTGAAGCTTTCTTT.

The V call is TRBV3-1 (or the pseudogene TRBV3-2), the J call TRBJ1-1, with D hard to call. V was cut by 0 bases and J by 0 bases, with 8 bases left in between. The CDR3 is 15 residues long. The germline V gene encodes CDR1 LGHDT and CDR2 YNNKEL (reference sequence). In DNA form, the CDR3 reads TGTGCCAGCAGCCAAGAGCTCACAGTGAACACTGAAGCTTTCTTT. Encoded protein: CASSQELTVNTEAFF.

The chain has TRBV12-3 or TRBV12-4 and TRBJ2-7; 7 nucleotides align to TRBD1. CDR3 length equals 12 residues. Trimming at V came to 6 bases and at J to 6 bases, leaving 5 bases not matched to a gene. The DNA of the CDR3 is TGTGCCAGCAGAACGACAGGGACCGAGCAGTACTTC. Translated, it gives CASRTTGTEQYF.

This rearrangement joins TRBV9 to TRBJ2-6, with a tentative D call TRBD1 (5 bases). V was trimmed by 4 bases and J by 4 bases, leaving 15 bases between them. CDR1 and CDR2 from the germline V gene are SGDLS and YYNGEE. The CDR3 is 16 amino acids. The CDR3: CASSPQTASGANVLTF. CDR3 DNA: TGTGCCAGCAGCCCTCAGACAGCCAGCGGGGCCAACGTCCTGACTTTC.

DNA of the CDR3: TGTGCCAGCAGTTTATATTCTACTAGCTTGTCGGAGACCCAGTACTTC. Translation gives CASSLYSTSLSETQYF. This chain links TRBV28 with TRBJ2-5, with D perhaps TRBD2 (6 bases). V was clipped by 1 base and J by 5 bases, with 17 bases between them. Germline CDR1 is MDHEN and CDR2 is SYDVKM. The CDR3 is 16 residues long.

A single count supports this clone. The DNA of the CDR3 is TGCGCCAGCAGCTTTAACAGGGGGTACGAGCAGTACTTC. Protein sequence: CASSFNRGYEQYF. The rearrangement uses TRBV5-1 and TRBJ2-7, with 8 bases aligning to TRBD1. The germline gives CDR1 SGHRS, CDR2 YFSETQ. The CDR3 is 13 amino acids. Trimming cost V 2 bases and J 4 bases; bases outside gene matches: 2.

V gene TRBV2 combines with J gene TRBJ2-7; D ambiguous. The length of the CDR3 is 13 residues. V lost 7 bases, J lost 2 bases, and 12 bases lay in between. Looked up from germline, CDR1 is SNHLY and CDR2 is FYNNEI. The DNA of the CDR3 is TGTGCCAGCAACCAAGGAGAGACCTACGAGCAGTACTTC. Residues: CASNQGETYEQYF.

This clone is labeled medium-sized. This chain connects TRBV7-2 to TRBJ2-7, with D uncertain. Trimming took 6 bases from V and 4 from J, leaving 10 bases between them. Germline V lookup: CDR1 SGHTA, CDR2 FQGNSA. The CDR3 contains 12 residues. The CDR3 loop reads CASSAGVYEQYF. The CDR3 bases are TGTGCCAGCAGTGCCGGAGTTTACGAGCAGTACTTC.

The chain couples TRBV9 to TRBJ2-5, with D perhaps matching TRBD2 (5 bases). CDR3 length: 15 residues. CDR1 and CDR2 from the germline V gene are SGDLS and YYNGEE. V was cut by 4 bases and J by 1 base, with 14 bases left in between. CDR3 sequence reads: CASSPEGSSQETQYF. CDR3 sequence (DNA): TGTGCCAGCAGCCCCGAAGGGAGTTCCCAAGAGACCCAGTACTTC.

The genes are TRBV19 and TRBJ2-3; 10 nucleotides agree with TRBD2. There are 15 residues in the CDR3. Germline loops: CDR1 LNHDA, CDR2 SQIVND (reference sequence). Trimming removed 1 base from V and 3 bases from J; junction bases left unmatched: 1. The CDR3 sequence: CASSIASGGTDTQYF. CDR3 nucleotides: TGTGCCAGTAGTATAGCTAGCGGGGGTACAGATACGCAGTATTTT.

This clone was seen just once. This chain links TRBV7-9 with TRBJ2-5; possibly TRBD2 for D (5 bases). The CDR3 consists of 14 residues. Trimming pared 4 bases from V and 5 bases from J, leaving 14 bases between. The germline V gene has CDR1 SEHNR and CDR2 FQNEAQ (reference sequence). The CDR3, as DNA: TGTGCCAGCAGCTCCTGGACTCTCCGGGAGACCCAGTACTTC. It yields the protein CASSSWTLRETQYF.

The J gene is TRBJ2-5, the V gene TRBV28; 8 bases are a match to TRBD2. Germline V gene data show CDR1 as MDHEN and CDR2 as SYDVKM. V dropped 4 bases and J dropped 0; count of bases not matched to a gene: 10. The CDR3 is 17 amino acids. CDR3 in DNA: TGTGCCAGCAGTTCCGGGGGGGTAGCTATGTACCAAGAGACCCAGTACTTC. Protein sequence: CASSSGGVAMYQETQYF.

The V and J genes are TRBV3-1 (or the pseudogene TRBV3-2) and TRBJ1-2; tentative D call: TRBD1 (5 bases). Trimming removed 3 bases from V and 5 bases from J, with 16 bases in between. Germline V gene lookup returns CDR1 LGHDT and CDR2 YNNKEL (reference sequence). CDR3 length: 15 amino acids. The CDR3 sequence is CASSHPKSRVYGYTF. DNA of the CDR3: TGTGCCAGCAGCCACCCAAAAAGCAGGGTTTATGGCTACACCTTC.

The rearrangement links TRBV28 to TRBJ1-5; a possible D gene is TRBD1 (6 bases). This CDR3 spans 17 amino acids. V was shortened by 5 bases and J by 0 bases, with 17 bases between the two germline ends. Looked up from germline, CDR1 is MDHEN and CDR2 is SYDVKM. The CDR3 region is CASSIDRWGYSNQPQHF. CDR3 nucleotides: TGTGCCAGCAGTATCGACAGGTGGGGGTATAGCAATCAGCCCCAGCATTTT.

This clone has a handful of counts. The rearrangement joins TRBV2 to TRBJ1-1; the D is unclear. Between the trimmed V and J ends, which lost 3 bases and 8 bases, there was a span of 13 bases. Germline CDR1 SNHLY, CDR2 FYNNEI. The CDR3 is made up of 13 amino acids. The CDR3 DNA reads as TGTGCCAGCAGTGAGGTTTTACAGACCGAAGCTTTCTTT. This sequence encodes CASSEVLQTEAFF.

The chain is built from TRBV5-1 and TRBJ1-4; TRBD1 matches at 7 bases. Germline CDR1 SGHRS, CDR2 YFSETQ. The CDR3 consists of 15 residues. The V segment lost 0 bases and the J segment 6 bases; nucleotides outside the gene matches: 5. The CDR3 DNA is TGCGCCAGCAGCTTGGTGGCAGGGGGATATGAAAAACTGTTTTTT. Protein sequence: CASSLVAGGYEKLFF.

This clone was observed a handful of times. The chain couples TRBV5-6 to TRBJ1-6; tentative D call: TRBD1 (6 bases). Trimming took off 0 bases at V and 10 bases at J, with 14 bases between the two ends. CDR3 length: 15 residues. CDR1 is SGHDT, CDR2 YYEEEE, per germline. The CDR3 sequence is CASSLAMQGNSPLHF. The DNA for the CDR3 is TGTGCCAGCAGCTTGGCTATGCAGGGGAACTCACCCCTCCACTTT. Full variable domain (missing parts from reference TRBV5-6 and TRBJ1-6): DAGVTQSPTHLIKTRGQQVTLRCSPKSGHDTVSWYQQALGQGPQFIFQYYEEEERQRGNFPDRFSGHQFPNYSSELNVNALLLGDSALYLCASSLAMQGNSPLHFGNGTRLTVT.

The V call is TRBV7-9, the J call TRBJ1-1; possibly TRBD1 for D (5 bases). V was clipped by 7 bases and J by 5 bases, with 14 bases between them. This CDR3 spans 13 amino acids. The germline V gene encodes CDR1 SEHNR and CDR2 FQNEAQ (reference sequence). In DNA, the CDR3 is TGTGCCAGCATCGTGGGGGGAGGGACTGAAGCTTTCTTT. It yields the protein CASIVGGGTEAFF. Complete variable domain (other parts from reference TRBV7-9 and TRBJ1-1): DTGVSQNPRHKITKRGQNVTFRCDPISEHNRLYWYRQTLGQGPEFLTYFQNEAQLEKSRLLSDRFSAERPKGSFSTLEIQRTEQGDSAMYLCASIVGGGTEAFFGQGTRLTVV.

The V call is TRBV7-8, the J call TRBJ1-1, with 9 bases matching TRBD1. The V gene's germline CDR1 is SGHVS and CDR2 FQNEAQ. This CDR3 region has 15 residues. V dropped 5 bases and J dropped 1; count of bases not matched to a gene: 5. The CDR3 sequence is CASSSWTGENTEAFF. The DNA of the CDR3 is TGTGCCAGCAGCAGTTGGACAGGGGAGAACACTGAAGCTTTCTTT.

The CDR3 bases are TGTGCCAGCAGCGCGACAGGGGGCTCAGCGCGGGAGACCCAGTACTTC. Translated, it gives CASSATGGSARETQYF. The V gene is TRBV7-3, the J gene TRBJ2-5; 10 bases are shared with TRBD1. CDR1 and CDR2 (germline): SGHTA, FQGTGA. Trimming removed 5 bases from V and 5 bases from J; junction bases left unmatched: 11. The length of the CDR3 is 16 residues.

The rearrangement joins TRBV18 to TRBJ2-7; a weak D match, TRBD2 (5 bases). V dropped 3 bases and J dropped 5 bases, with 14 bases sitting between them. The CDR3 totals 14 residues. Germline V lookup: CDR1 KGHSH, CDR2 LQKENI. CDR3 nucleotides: TGTGCCAGCTCACCCTCTCCGGGAACCCACGAGCAGTACTTC. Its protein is CASSPSPGTHEQYF.

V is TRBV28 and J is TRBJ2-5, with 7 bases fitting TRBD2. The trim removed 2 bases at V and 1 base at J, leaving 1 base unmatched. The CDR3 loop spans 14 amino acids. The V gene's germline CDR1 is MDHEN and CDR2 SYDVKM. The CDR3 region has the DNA TGTGCCAGCAGTTTAGGCGGGAGCCAAGAGACCCAGTACTTC. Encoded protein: CASSLGGSQETQYF.